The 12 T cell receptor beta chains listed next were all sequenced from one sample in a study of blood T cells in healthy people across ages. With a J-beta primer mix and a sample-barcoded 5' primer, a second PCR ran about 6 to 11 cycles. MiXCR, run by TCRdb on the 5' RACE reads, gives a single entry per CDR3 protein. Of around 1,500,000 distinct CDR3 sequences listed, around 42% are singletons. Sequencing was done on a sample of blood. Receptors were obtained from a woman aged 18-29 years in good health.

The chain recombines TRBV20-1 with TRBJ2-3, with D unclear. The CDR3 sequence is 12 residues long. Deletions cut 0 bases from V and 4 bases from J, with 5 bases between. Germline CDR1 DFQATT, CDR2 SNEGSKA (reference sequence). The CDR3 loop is CSARDVADTQYF. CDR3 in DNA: TGCAGTGCTAGAGATGTGGCAGATACGCAGTATTTT.

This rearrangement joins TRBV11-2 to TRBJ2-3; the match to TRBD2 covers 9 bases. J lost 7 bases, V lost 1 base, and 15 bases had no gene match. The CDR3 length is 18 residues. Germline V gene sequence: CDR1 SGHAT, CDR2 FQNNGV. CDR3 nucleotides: TGTGCCAGCAGCTTAGGGGTCCTAGCGGGGTACCTTTCGAATACGCAGTATTTT. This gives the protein CASSLGVLAGYLSNTQYF.

CDR3 amino acids: CASSLGGEYQETQYF. In nucleotides, the CDR3 is TGTGCCAGCAGCTTAGGGGGGGAGTACCAAGAGACCCAGTACTTC. The chain employs TRBV7-2 and TRBJ2-5, with D perhaps matching TRBD2 (6 bases). Germline CDR1 is SGHTA and CDR2 is FQGNSA. The germline V and J ends were trimmed by 1 base and 0 bases, with 9 bases remaining between them. The CDR3 covers 15 residues.

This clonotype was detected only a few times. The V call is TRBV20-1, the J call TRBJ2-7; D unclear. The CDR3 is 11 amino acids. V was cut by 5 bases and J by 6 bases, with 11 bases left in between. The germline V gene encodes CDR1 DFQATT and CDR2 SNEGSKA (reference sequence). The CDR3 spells CSASQLGEQYF. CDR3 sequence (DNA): TGCAGTGCTTCTCAGCTGGGCGAGCAGTACTTC.

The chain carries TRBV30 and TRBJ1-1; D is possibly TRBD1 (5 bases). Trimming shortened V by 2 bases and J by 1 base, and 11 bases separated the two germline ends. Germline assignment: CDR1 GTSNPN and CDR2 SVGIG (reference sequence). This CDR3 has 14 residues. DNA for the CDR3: TGTGCCTGGAGTCCGGGGGGGGGGAACACTGAAGCTTTCTTT. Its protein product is CAWSPGGGNTEAFF.

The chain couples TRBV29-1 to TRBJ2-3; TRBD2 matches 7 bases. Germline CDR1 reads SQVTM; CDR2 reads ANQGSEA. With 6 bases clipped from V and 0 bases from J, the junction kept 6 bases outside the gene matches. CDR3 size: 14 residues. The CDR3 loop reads CSVDERGSTDTQYF. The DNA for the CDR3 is TGCAGCGTCGACGAGCGGGGCAGCACAGATACGCAGTATTTT.

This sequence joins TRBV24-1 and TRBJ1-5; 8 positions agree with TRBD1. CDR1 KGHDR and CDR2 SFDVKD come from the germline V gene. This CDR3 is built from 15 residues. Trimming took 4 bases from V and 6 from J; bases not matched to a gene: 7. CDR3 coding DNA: TGTGCCACCAGTGAGGCAGGGGGCGCGGGTCAGCCCCAGCATTTT. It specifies CATSEAGGAGQPQHF.

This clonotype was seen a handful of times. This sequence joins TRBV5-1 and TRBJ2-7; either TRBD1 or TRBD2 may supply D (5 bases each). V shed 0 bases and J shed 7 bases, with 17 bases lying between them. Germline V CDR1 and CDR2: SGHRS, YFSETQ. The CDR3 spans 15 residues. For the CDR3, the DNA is TGCGCCAGCAGCTTGGGCTGGGGGTCTTACAATGAGCAGTACTTC. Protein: CASSLGWGSYNEQYF.

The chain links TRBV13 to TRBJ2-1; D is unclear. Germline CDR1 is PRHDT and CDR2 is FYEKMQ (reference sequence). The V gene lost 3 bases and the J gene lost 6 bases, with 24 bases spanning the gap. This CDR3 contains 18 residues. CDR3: CASSFLRRLDGWTNEQFF. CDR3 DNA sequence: TGTGCCAGCAGCTTCCTCCGCCGACTGGACGGATGGACCAATGAGCAGTTCTTC.

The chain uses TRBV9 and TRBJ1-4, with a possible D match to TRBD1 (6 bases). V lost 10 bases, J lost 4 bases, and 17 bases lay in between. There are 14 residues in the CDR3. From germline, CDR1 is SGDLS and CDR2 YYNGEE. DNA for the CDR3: TGTGCCTCTTCCTTTGGACAGTTTAATGAAAAACTGTTTTTT. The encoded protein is CASSFGQFNEKLFF.

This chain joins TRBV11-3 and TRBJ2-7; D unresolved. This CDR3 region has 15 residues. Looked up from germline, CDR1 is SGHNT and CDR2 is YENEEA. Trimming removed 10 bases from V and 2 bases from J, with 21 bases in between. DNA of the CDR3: TGTGCCAACCGTCCCCTCAATATTGCAACCTACGAGCAGTACTTC. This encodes CANRPLNIATYEQYF. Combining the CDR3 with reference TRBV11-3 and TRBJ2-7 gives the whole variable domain EAGVVQSPRYKIIEKKQPVAFWCNPISGHNTLYWYLQNLGQGPELLIRYENEEAVDDSQLPKDRFSAERLKGVDSTLKIQPAELGDSAVYLCANRPLNIATYEQYFGPGTRLTVT.

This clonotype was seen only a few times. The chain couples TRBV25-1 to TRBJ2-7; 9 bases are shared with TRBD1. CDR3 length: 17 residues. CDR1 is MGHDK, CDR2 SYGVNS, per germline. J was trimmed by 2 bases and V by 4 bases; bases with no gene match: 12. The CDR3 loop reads CASSVQGAYGFPYEQYF. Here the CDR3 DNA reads TGTGCCAGCAGTGTACAGGGGGCTTATGGGTTCCCCTACGAGCAGTACTTC.